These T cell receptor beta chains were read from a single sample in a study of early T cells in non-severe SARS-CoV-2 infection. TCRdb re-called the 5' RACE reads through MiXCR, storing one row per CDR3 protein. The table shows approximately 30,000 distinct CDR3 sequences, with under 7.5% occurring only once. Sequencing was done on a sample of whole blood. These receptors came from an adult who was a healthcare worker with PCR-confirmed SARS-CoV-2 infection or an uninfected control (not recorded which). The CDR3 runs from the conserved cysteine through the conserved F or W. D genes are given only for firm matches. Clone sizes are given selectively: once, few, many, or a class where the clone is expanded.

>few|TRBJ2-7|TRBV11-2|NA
TGTGCCAGCAGCTTACGTATAAGGGATCGCAACGAGCAGTACTTC
CASSLRIRDRNEQYF
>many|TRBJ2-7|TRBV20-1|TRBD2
TGCAGTGCTGTCGGGACTAGCGGTTACGAGCAGTACTTC
CSAVGTSGYEQYF
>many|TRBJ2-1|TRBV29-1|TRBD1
TGCAGCGTCAGGCCGGGACAGGGACACCCTTACAATGAGCAGTTCTTC
CSVRPGQGHPYNEQFF
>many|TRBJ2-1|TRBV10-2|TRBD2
TGCGCCAGCAGTTACTCTCTAGCGGATAGCTCCTACAATGAGCAGTTCTTC
CASSYSLADSSYNEQFF
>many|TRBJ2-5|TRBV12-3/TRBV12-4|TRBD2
TGTGCCAGCAGACCATCCGGGACTAGCAGGGAGACCCAGTACTTC
CASRPSGTSRETQYF
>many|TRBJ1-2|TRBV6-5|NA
TGTGCCAGCAGACAACAGGGTTATGGCTACACCTTC
CASRQQGYGYTF
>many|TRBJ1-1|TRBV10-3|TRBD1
TGTGCCATCAGTGAGTATGGAGGGACAGGGACAAACACTGAAGCTTTCTTT
CAISEYGGTGTNTEAFF
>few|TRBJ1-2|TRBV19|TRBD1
TGTGCCACAAGACCCGGACAGGTTGGGTATGGCTACACCTTC
CATRPGQVGYGYTF
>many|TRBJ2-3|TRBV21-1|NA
TGTGCCAGCAGCTTACCGGGAGTGGGCACAGATACGCAGTATTTT
CASSLPGVGTDTQYF
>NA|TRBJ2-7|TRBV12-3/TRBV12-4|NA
TGTGCCAGCAGCCAGGAAAAGCAGTACTTC
CASSQEKQYF
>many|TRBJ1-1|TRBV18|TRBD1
TGTGCCAGCTCCCCCCGTCAGGGGGGTAACACTGAAGCTTTCTTT
CASSPRQGGNTEAFF
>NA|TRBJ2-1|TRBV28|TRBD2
TGTGCCAGCAGTTTATGGCTAGCGGGAGGTTTTGAGCAGTTCTTC
CASSLWLAGGFEQFF
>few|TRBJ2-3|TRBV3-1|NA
TGTGCCAGCAGCCAACTGGCAGATACGCAGTATTTT
CASSQLADTQYF
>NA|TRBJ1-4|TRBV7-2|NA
TGTGCCAGCAGCTTGCTTGGGCACGATAATGAAAAACTGTTTTTT
CASSLLGHDNEKLFF
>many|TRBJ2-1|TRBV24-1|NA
TGTGCCACCAGTGATGGGTCTAGTGATGAGCAGTTCTTC
CATSDGSSDEQFF
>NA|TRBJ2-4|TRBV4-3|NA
TGCGCCAGCAGCCAAGATAACAGTCATGGCCTAGCCAAAAACATTCAGTACTTC
CASSQDNSHGLAKNIQYF
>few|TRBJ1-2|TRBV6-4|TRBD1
TGTGCCAGCAGTCCGACAGGGCTGGCTGGCTACACCTTC
CASSPTGLAGYTF
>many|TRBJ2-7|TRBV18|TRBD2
TGTGCCAGCTCACCGTTTAGCGGGAGTTTCTACGAGCAGTACTTC
CASSPFSGSFYEQYF
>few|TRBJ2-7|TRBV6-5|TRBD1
TGTGCCAGCAGTGACAGGGGTGACGAGCAGTACTTC
CASSDRGDEQYF
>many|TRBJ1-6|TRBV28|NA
TGTGCCAGCAGCCCCAGGCAGACCCTCGGGGATTCACCCCTCCACTTT
CASSPRQTLGDSPLHF
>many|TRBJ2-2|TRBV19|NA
TGTGCCAGTAGTATAGTCCCCCGCACCGGGGAGCTGTTTTTT
CASSIVPRTGELFF
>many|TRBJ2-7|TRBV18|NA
TGTGCCAGCTCACCCAAGACACTTTCTTACGAGCAGTACTTC
CASSPKTLSYEQYF
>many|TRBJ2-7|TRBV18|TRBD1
TGTGCCAGCTCACTACAGGGACAGGGGGTCTACGAGCAGTACTTC
CASSLQGQGVYEQYF
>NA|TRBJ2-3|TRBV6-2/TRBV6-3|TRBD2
TGTGCCAGCAGTTACCCCCCCTCCCCTAGCGGGGGCTTCACAGATACGCAGTATTTT
CASSYPPSPSGGFTDTQYF
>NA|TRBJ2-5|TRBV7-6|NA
TGTGCCAGCAGCCCAGGTCGGCGGGATGTGGGGCAAGAGACCCAGTACTTC
CASSPGRRDVGQETQYF
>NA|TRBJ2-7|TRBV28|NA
TGTGCCAGCAGTTTAGTTGGGGGCTCCTACGAGCAGTACTTC
CASSLVGGSYEQYF
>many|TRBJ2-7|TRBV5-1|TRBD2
TGCGCCAGCAGCTTGGTTCCGGGAGGCGAGCAGTACTTC
CASSLVPGGEQYF
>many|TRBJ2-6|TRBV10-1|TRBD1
TGCGCCAACAGATTAATAAACTGCCGGGACAGGGAATACTCTGGGGCCAACGTCCTGACTTTC
CANRLINCRDREYSGANVLTF
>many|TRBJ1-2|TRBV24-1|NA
TGTGCCACCAGTACTTCATGGGAAAGCTATGGCTACACCTTC
CATSTSWESYGYTF
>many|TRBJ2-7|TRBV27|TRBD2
TGTGCCAGCAGTCCAACTAGCGGGAGTTATTACGAGCAGTACTTC
CASSPTSGSYYEQYF
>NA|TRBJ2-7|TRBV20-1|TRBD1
TGCAGTGCTAGCCTTTCCGGGACAGGGTCCTACGAGCAGTACTTC
CSASLSGTGSYEQYF
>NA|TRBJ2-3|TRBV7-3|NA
TGTGCCAGCAGCTTAGCGGCGTCAGTCACAGATACGCAGTATTTT
CASSLAASVTDTQYF
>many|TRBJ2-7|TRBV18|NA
TGTGCCAGCTCATCAGGGGCGTTGTACGAGCAGTACTTC
CASSSGALYEQYF
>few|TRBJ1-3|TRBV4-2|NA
TGTGCCAGCAGCCAAGCGGGCAGGGCCTCTGGAAACACCATATATTTT
CASSQAGRASGNTIYF
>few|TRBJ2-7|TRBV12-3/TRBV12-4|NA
TGTGCCAGCAGTCCCGTTTCCGGATTGGAATCCTACGAGCAGTACTTC
CASSPVSGLESYEQYF
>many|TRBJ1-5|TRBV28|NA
TGTGCCAGCAGTATATCGGTGGTACGCAATCAGCCCCAGCATTTT
CASSISVVRNQPQHF
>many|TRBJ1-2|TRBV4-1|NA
TGCGCCAGCAGGGCCGGGACGGACTATGGCTACACCTTC
CASRAGTDYGYTF
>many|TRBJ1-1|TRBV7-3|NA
TGTGCCAGCAGCCAAACCGGGACACCGCAGGTCACTGAAGCTTTCTTT
CASSQTGTPQVTEAFF
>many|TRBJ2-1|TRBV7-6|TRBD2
TGTGCCAGCAGCTTAGGACTAGCGGCTACCAATGAGCAGTTCTTC
CASSLGLAATNEQFF
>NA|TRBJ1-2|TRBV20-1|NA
TGCAGTGCTAGAGATACACATTCAACTAACTATGGCTACACCTTC
CSARDTHSTNYGYTF
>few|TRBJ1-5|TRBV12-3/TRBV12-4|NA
TGTGCCAGCAGTTTGGTGGGATCGAACAATCAGCCCCAGCATTTT
CASSLVGSNNQPQHF
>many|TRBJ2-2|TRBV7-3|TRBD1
TGTGCCAGCAGCCGGGACAGATACACCGGGGAGCTGTTTTTT
CASSRDRYTGELFF
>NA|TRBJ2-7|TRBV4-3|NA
TGCGCCAGCAGGAAACGGAACTACGAGCAGTACTTC
CASRKRNYEQYF
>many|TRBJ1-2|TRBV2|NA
TGTGCCAGCACCCGACAGGTCAACTATGGCTACACCTTC
CASTRQVNYGYTF
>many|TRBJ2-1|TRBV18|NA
TGTGCCAGCTCACCAGGGGCTTCTTCCTACAATGAGCAGTTCTTC
CASSPGASSYNEQFF
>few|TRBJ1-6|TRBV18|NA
TGTGCCAGCTCACCGACAGGAGGGGGAAATTCACCCCTCCACTTT
CASSPTGGGNSPLHF
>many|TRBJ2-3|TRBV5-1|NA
TGCGCCAGCAGCCTAAGGGGGACGGACTACACAGATACGCAGTATTTT
CASSLRGTDYTDTQYF
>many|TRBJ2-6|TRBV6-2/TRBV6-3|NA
TGTGCCAGCAGGGGAATCGGGGCCAACGTCCTGACTTTC
CASRGIGANVLTF
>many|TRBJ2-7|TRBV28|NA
TGTGCCAGCAGCCCGGAGGGCAACTACGAGCAGTACTTC
CASSPEGNYEQYF